Sequencing of this T cell receptor (beta chain) was carried out in a study of yellow fever vaccine responses in identical twins. Study outcomes and limitations: Reportedly, the response of twins' T cells to the vaccine seemed partly convergent, partly personalized.

This clonotype was seen just once. Its antigen is undetermined. TCRdb redid the calling of the RT-PCR reads with MiXCR, one entry per CDR3 protein. The data contain around 3,000 distinct CDR3 sequences, about 84% of them seen just once; the ten biggest clones take up 2.5% to 3%. Germline V gene data show CDR1 as SGHRS and CDR2 as YFSETQ. The V gene lost 3 bases and the J gene lost 4 bases, with 10 bases spanning the gap. There are 13 residues in the CDR3. Source: T cells from blood (PBMCs), unsorted or a sorted subset (not recorded which), taken before or after yellow fever vaccination (not recorded which). This TCR was recovered from a woman in her late teens or twenties who received the yellow fever vaccine. The chain combines TRBV5-1 with TRBJ1-2, with a possible D match to TRBD1 (6 bases). CDR3 sequence reads: CASSSPDSYGYTF. The DNA of the CDR3 is TGCGCCAGCAGCTCTCCGGACAGCTATGGCTACACCTTC.